There are a few counts of the clone carrying this TCR beta chain. The antigen is unknown. Germline V CDR1 and CDR2: MDHEN, SYDVKM. CDR3 length: 12 residues. V was pared by 3 bases and J by 6 bases, with 6 bases between. The source of the sample is a study of cytotoxic CD8 clonotypes in ibrutinib-treated CLL. Study-wide context: Among the patients, 11 presented as relapsed/refractory and around 15 as treatment-naive; about 17 showed unmutated IGHV. Treatment had run for a median roughly 13 months, range 6 to 36, when response samples were taken.

General observations from the study: Rising at ibrutinib response, clonality subsequently fell back toward baseline at progression.

Sequencing was performed with immunoSEQ multiplex PCR; in TCRdb, only in-frame clones are kept and a portion is missing. Here the sample spans hundreds of thousands of clones, around three quarters being singletons. The sequence was obtained from a human donor with chronic lymphocytic leukemia. The chain uses TRBV28 and TRBJ1-5; D is unresolved. The source was PBMCs, collected after 24 months of ibrutinib treatment. The CDR3 sequence: CASSLLRQPQHF. Written as DNA, the CDR3 is TGTGCCAGCAGTTTGTTGCGTCAGCCCCAGCATTTT.